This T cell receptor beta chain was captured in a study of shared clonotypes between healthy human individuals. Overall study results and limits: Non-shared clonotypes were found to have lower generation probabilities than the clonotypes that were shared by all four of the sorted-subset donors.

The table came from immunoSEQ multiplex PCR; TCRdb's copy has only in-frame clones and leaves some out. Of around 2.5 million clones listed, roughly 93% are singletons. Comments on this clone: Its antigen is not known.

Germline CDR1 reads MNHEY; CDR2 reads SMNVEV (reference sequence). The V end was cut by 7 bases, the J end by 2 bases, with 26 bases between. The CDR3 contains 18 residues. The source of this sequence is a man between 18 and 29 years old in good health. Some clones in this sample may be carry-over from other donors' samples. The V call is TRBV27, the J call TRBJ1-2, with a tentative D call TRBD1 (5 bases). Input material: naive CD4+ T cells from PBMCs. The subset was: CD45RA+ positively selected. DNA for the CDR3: TGTGCCAGCACCGACATCGTCCGGGGCCACGAAACCAACTATGGCTACACCTTC. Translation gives CASTDIVRGHETNYGYTF.